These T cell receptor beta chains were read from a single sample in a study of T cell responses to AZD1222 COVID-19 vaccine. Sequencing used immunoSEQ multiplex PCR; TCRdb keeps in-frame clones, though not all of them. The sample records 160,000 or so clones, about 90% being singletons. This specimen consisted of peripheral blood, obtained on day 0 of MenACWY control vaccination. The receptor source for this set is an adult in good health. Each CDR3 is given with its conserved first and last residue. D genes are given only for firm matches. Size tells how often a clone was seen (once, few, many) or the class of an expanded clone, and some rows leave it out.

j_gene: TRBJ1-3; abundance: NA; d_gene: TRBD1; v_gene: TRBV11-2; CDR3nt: TGTGCCAGCAGCCACCGGGGACAGTTCTCTGGAAACACCATATATTTT; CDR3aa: CASSHRGQFSGNTIYF
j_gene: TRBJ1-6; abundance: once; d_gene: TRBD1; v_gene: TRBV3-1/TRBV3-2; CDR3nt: TGTGCCAGCAGTCAAGGACAGGGACATAATTCACCCCTCCACTTT; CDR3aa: CASSQGQGHNSPLHF
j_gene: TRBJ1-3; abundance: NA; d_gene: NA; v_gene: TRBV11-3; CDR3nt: TGTGCCAGCAGCTTAGTACAGGGAAGCACCATATATTTT; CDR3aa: CASSLVQGSTIYF
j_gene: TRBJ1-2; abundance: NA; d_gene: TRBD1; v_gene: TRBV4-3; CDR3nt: TGCGCCAGCAGCCAAGATGACGGGACAGGGAGAAACTATGGCTACACCTTC; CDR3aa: CASSQDDGTGRNYGYTF
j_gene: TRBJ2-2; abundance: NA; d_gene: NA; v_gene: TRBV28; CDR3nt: TGTGCCAGCAGTTTATCCCTCTGGGGGCTGCAGCGAAACACCGGGGAGCTGTTTTTT; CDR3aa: CASSLSLWGLQRNTGELFF
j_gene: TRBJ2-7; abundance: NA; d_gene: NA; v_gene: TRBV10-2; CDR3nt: TGCGCCAGCAGTGATAGCATCGAGCAGTACTTC; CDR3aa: CASSDSIEQYF
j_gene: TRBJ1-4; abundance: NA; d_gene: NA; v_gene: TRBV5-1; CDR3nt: TGCGCCAGCAGCACAGACAGCCGTAATGAAAAACTGTTTTTT; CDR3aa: CASSTDSRNEKLFF
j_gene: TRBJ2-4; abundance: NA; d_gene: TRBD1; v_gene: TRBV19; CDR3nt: TGTGCCAGTAGTAGGGACAGGGGGCTAGCCAAAAACATTCAGTACTTC; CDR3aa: CASSRDRGLAKNIQYF
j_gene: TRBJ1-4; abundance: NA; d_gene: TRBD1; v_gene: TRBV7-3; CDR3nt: TGTGCCAGCAGCCTACGGGACAGAACGAAGGAAAAACTGTTTTTT; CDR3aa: CASSLRDRTKEKLFF
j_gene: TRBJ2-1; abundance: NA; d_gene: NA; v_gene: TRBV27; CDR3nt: TGTGCCAGCAGTCCCCCGACTAGTTTTGAGCAGTTCTTC; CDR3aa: CASSPPTSFEQFF
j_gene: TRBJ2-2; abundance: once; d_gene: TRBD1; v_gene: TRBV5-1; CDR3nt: TGCGCCAGCAGCTTGGCACAGGGGGCTTCCGGGGAGCTGTTTTTT; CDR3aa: CASSLAQGASGELFF
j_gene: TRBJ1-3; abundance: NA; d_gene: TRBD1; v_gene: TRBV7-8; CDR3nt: TGTGCCAGCCTTCCTTTAGGGGGCGGAAACACCATATATTTT; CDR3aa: CASLPLGGGNTIYF
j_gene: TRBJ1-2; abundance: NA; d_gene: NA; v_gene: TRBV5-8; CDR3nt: TGTGCCAGCAGCTATATCTTCAGGGGTATCGATGGCTACACCTTC; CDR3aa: CASSYIFRGIDGYTF
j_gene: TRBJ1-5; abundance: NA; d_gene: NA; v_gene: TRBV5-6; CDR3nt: TGTGCCAGCAGCTTGGTGGATCAGCCCCAGCATTTT; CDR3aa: CASSLVDQPQHF
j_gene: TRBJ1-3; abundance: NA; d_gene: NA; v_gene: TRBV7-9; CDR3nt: TGTGCCAGCAGCCCCCGGCCGGACACCATATATTTT; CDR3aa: CASSPRPDTIYF
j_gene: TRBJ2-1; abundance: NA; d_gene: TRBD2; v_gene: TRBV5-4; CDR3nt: TGTGCCAGCAGCTTCGGGACTAGAGGACCCGATGAGCAGTTCTTC; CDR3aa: CASSFGTRGPDEQFF
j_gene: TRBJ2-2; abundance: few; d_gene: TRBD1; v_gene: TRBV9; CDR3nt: TGTGCCAGCAGGACAGGGGAAAACACCGGGGAGCTGTTTTTT; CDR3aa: CASRTGENTGELFF
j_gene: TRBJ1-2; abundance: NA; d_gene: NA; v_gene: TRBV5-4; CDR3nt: TGTGCCAGCAGCCCTGGGATGGGGGACTATGGCTACACCTTC; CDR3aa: CASSPGMGDYGYTF
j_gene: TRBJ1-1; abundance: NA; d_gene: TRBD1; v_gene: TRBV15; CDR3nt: TGTGCCACCAGCACGGGACAGGGGGCCGCTGAAGCTTTCTTT; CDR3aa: CATSTGQGAAEAFF
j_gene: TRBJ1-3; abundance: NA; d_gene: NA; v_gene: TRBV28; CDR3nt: TGTGCCAGCAGTTTAACCCTGGGTTCTGGAAACACCATATATTTT; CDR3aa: CASSLTLGSGNTIYF
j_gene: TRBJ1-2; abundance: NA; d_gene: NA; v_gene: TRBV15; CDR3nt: TGTGCCACCAGCAGCGCAGGGAACTTCAATAACTATGGCTACACCTTC; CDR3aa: CATSSAGNFNNYGYTF
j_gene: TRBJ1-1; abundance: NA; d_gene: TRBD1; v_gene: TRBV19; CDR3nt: TGTGCCAGTAGGGGTACAGGGGGCGTTAATGAAGCTTTCTTT; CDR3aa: CASRGTGGVNEAFF
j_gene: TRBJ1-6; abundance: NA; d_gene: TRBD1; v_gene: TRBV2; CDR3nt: TGTGCCAGCAGTGGCATAGAGGACAGGGATTCACCCCTCCACTTT; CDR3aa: CASSGIEDRDSPLHF
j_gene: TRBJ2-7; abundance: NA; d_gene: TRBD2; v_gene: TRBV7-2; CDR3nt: TGTGCCAGCAGCTTACACCCCGGGACTAGTCTTTTCGAGCAGTACTTC; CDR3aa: CASSLHPGTSLFEQYF
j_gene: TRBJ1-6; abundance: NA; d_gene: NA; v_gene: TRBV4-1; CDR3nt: TGCGCCAGCAGCCAAGCAGGCTTTAATTCACCCCTCCACTTT; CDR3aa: CASSQAGFNSPLHF
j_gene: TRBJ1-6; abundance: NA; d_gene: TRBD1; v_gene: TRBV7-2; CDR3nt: TGTGCCAGCAGCTTAGGGAGGAGGGGGACAGCCCATAATTCACCCCTCCACTTT; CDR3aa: CASSLGRRGTAHNSPLHF
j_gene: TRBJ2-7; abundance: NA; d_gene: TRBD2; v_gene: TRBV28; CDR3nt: TGTGCCAGCAGTCCCCCTTTGGCGGGAGGGGCCTACGAGCAGTACTTC; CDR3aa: CASSPPLAGGAYEQYF
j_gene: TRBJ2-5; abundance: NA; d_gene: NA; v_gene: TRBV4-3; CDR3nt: TGCGCCAGCAGGACGAAGACCCAGTACTTC; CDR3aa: CASRTKTQYF
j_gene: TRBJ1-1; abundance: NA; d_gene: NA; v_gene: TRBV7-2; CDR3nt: TGTGCCAGCAGGACACCCCCTAAATATTACACTGAAGCTTTCTTT; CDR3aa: CASRTPPKYYTEAFF
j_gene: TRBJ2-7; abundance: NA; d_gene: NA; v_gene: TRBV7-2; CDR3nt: TGTGCCAGCAGCTTTGGGGTAGCGAACTACGAGCAGTACTTC; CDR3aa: CASSFGVANYEQYF
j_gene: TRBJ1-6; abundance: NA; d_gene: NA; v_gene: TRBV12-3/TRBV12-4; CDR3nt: TGTGCCAGCAGTTTAATGAGGGATTCACCCCTCCACTTT; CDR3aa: CASSLMRDSPLHF
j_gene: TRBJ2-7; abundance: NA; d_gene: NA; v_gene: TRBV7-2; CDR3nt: TGTGCCAGCAGCAGGGGTCCCCGGGGCTACGAGCAGTACTTC; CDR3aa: CASSRGPRGYEQYF
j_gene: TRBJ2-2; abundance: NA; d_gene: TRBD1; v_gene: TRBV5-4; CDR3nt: TGTGCCAGCAGCCCCGGGACAGGGGGTATCGGGGAGCTGTTTTTT; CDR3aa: CASSPGTGGIGELFF
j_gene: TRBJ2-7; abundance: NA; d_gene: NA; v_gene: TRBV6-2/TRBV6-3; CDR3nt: TGTGCCAGCAGTGGACAGACCTACGAGCAGTACTTC; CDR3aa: CASSGQTYEQYF